These T cell receptor beta chains were read from a single sample in a study of blood T cell repertoires in COVID-19. The protocol was immunoSEQ multiplex PCR, while the TCRdb copy is restricted to in-frame clones and leaves out a portion. The sample holds around 450,000 clones, about 92% seen once. Sequencing was performed on PBMCs or T cells enriched from blood (not recorded which). The receptors shown here come from a young man who had recovered from COVID-19. The CDR3 runs from the conserved cysteine through the conserved F or W. The D gene is left open where the match is weak. Not every row has a clone size; where given, it reads once, few, many or a size class.

CASTLAGGPGDTQYF | TGCGCCAGCACCCTAGCGGGAGGGCCAGGAGATACGCAGTATTTT | TRBV5-1 | . | TRBD2 | TRBJ2-3
CAISEFWREDPDTQYF | TGTGCCATCAGTGAGTTTTGGCGGGAGGACCCAGATACGCAGTATTTT | TRBV10-3 | . | TRBD2 | TRBJ2-3
CASSPLGGFEQYF | TGTGCCAGCAGCCCCTTGGGGGGGTTCGAGCAGTACTTC | TRBV6-6 | . | TRBD2 | TRBJ2-7
CASSLEASALFNTEAFF | TGTGCCAGCAGTTTGGAGGCCAGCGCCTTGTTTAACACTGAAGCTTTCTTT | TRBV28 | . | . | TRBJ1-1
CASSFSYRGFSQPQHF | TGTGCCAGCAGTTTCAGTTACAGGGGTTTCTCTCAGCCCCAGCATTTT | TRBV28 | . | TRBD1 | TRBJ1-5
CASSYWTSDTGELFF | TGCGCCAGCAGCTACTGGACTAGCGACACCGGGGAGCTGTTTTTT | TRBV5-1 | . | TRBD2 | TRBJ2-2
CASSRPDRPSQETQYF | TGTGCCAGCAGCCGACCGGACAGGCCCTCCCAAGAGACCCAGTACTTC | TRBV7-9 | . | TRBD1 | TRBJ2-5
CASRTGVEQYF | TGTGCCAGCAGGACAGGGGTCGAGCAGTACTTC | TRBV28 | . | TRBD1 | TRBJ2-7
CASRLSASTSVSETQYF | TGTGCCAGCAGATTAAGTGCCTCGACTAGCGTTTCAGAGACCCAGTACTTC | TRBV28 | . | TRBD2 | TRBJ2-5
CASGTAGNEKLFF | TGTGCCAGCGGGACAGCCGGGAATGAAAAACTGTTTTTT | TRBV28 | . | TRBD1 | TRBJ1-4
CASSIKTGARYTEAFF | TGTGCCAGCAGTATAAAAACAGGGGCTAGGTACACTGAAGCTTTCTTT | TRBV27 | once | TRBD1 | TRBJ1-1
CSVGLAGQGIDTQYF | TGCAGCGTGGGACTAGCGGGCCAGGGCATTGATACGCAGTATTTT | TRBV29-1 | . | TRBD2 | TRBJ2-3
CASSEAQRDYEQYF | TGTGCCAGCAGTGAAGCCCAGCGGGACTACGAGCAGTACTTC | TRBV6-1 | . | TRBD2 | TRBJ2-7
CASSLIAGTNTEAFF | TGTGCCAGCAGCTTAATCGCAGGAACGAACACTGAAGCTTTCTTT | TRBV7-9 | . | . | TRBJ1-1
CASSLSPDRGRETEAFF | TGTGCCAGCAGTTTATCGCCGGACAGGGGGCGAGAAACTGAAGCTTTCTTT | TRBV27 | . | TRBD1 | TRBJ1-1
CASSRDFEETQYF | TGTGCCAGTAGTCGGGACTTCGAAGAGACCCAGTACTTC | TRBV19 | once | . | TRBJ2-5
CASSLTGGGDQPQHF | TGTGCCAGCAGCCTAACCGGGGGGGGCGATCAGCCCCAGCATTTT | TRBV7-9 | . | . | TRBJ1-5
CASSLELAGGPSYNEQFF | TGTGCCAGCAGCTTGGAACTAGCGGGAGGGCCCTCCTACAATGAGCAGTTCTTC | TRBV5-5 | . | TRBD2 | TRBJ2-1
CASSLDLGALDEKLFF | TGTGCCAGCAGCTTAGACTTGGGGGCTCTTGATGAAAAACTGTTTTTT | TRBV7-9 | few | . | TRBJ1-4
CASSWGQGTEAFF | TGCGCCAGCAGCTGGGGACAGGGCACTGAAGCTTTCTTT | TRBV5-1 | . | TRBD1 | TRBJ1-1
CASSGGREGVTQYF | TGTGCCAGCAGCGGTGGGCGGGAGGGCGTGACCCAGTACTTC | TRBV9 | . | TRBD2 | TRBJ2-5
CASSRTRDKNTEAFF | TGTGCCAGCAGCCGTACCCGGGATAAAAACACTGAAGCTTTCTTT | TRBV28 | . | . | TRBJ1-1
CASSHLGGGEQFF | TGTGCCAGCAGCCACCTAGGTGGAGGAGAGCAGTTCTTC | TRBV3-1/TRBV3-2 | . | . | TRBJ2-1
CASTDPGAVNSPLHF | TGTGCCAGCACCGACCCAGGGGCTGTAAATTCACCCCTCCACTTT | TRBV27 | . | . | TRBJ1-6
CASSLYAATGVNYGYTF | TGTGCCAGCAGTTTATATGCGGCCACAGGGGTGAACTATGGCTACACCTTC | TRBV27 | . | TRBD1 | TRBJ1-2
CSASETSGMYNEQFF | TGCAGTGCTAGTGAAACTAGCGGGATGTACAATGAGCAGTTCTTC | TRBV20-1 | . | TRBD2 | TRBJ2-1
CASSLRREGKAFF | TGTGCCAGCAGTTTAAGGAGGGAAGGGAAAGCTTTCTTT | TRBV28 | . | . | TRBJ1-1
CASRHGMTEDNYGYTF | TGCGCCAGCAGGCATGGAATGACGGAGGATAACTATGGCTACACCTTC | TRBV5-1 | . | . | TRBJ1-2
CASSLATSISYEQYF | TGTGCCAGCAGCTTGGCGACTAGCATCTCCTACGAGCAGTACTTC | TRBV5-5 | . | TRBD2 | TRBJ2-7
CASSKREDNSPLHF | TGTGCCAGCAGTAAGAGGGAAGATAATTCACCCCTCCACTTT | TRBV6-5 | . | . | TRBJ1-6
CASSNTGGSEKLFF | TGTGCCAGCAGTAACACAGGGGGCAGTGAAAAACTGTTTTTT | TRBV27 | . | TRBD1 | TRBJ1-4
CASSYEALGNQPQHF | TGTGCCAGCAGTTACGAGGCCTTGGGCAATCAGCCCCAGCATTTT | TRBV6-2/TRBV6-3 | . | . | TRBJ1-5
CASRGSPSVYEQYF | TGTGCCAGCCGCGGGTCCCCGAGCGTTTACGAGCAGTACTTC | TRBV6-5 | . | . | TRBJ2-7
CASSLGGTGRTAPLHF | TGTGCCAGCAGCTTAGGCGGGACAGGGAGGACGGCACCCCTCCACTTT | TRBV7-2 | . | TRBD1 | TRBJ1-6
CSVGGGSSGSGETQYF | TGCAGCGTTGGGGGGGGGTCTAGCGGGAGTGGAGAGACCCAGTACTTC | TRBV29-1 | . | TRBD2 | TRBJ2-5
CASSLAGGPHYYEQYF | TGTGCCAGCAGTTTAGCGGGAGGGCCCCACTACTACGAGCAGTACTTC | TRBV28 | . | TRBD2 | TRBJ2-7
CSVGGLGKNYNEQFF | TGCAGCGTTGGGGGCTTAGGAAAGAACTACAATGAGCAGTTCTTC | TRBV29-1 | . | . | TRBJ2-1